The 22 T cell receptor beta chains below come from one sample, sequenced in a study of cytotoxic CD8 clonotypes in ibrutinib-treated CLL. The data were produced by immunoSEQ multiplex PCR, yet TCRdb's version contains in-frame clones alone and is incomplete. Altogether more than 200,000 clones are present, around 75% being singletons, with the ten largest covering approximately 6%. The sample in question was PBMCs, obtained after 12 months of ibrutinib treatment. These receptors came from a human donor with chronic lymphocytic leukemia.

The chain carries TRBV7-7 and TRBJ1-5; weak D call: TRBD1 (5 bases). V gave up 1 base and J gave up 7 bases, with 17 bases separating them. Germline CDR1 reads SSHAT; CDR2 reads FNYEAQ (reference sequence). The CDR3 loop spans 16 amino acids. This CDR3 is CASSLGVGRDGQPQHF. DNA for the CDR3: TGTGCCAGCAGCTTAGGAGTAGGCAGGGACGGGCAGCCCCAGCATTTT. The full variable domain, completed using reference TRBV7-7 and TRBJ1-5, is GAGVSQSPRYKVTKRGQDVTLRCDPISSHATLYWYQQALGQGPEFLTYFNYEAQPDKSGLPSDRFSAERPEGSISTLTIQRTEQRDSAMYRCASSLGVGRDGQPQHFGDGTRLSIL.

The chain recombines TRBV28 with TRBJ1-5; D remains ambiguous. The CDR3 spans 15 residues. The V gene lost 7 bases and the J gene lost 2 bases, with 15 bases spanning the gap. The germline CDR1 and CDR2 sequences are MDHEN and SYDVKM. The CDR3 here is CASTPPQRGNQPQHF. The CDR3 DNA reads as TGTGCCAGCACCCCCCCCCAACGGGGCAATCAGCCCCAGCATTTT.

CDR3 protein: CASSSGGDFYNEQFF. The CDR3 DNA follows: TGTGCCAGCAGCTCGGGCGGGGACTTCTACAATGAGCAGTTCTTC. The rearrangement uses TRBV7-2 and TRBJ2-1; D might be TRBD2 (6 bases). CDR3 length equals 15 residues. The germline CDR1 and CDR2 sequences are SGHTA and FQGNSA. V gave up 4 bases and J gave up 3 bases, with 13 bases separating them. Using reference TRBV7-2 and TRBJ2-1 for the parts outside the CDR3, the full variable domain is GAGVSQSPSNKVTEKGKDVELRCDPISGHTALYWYRQSLGQGLEFLIYFQGNSAPDKSGLPSDRFSAERTGGSVSTLTIQRTQQEDSAVYLCASSSGGDFYNEQFFGPGTRLTVL.

The CDR3 nucleotides are TGTGCCAGTTCTCAGGCCTTCGCTCAGCCCCAGCATTTT. Translating gives CASSQAFAQPQHF. The rearrangement links TRBV19 to TRBJ1-5, with D hard to call. The CDR3 has 13 residues. Deletions cut 8 bases from V and 6 bases from J, with 14 bases between. Germline V gene sequence: CDR1 LNHDA, CDR2 SQIVND (reference sequence).

The J gene is TRBJ1-2, the V gene TRBV28, with TRBD1 as a possible D gene (5 bases). The CDR3 loop spans 13 amino acids. The germline V and J ends were trimmed by 7 bases and 5 bases, with 14 bases remaining between them. Germline V gives CDR1 MDHEN, CDR2 SYDVKM. The chain's CDR3 is CASITGGLYGYTF. CDR3 in DNA: TGTGCCAGCATTACCGGGGGTTTATATGGCTACACCTTC.

The gene calls are TRBV7-7 and TRBJ1-4, with 8 bases lining up with TRBD1. V trimming: 5 bases; J trimming: 3 bases; junction bases outside the gene matches: 5. The CDR3 runs to 15 residues. The germline V gene encodes CDR1 SSHAT and CDR2 FNYEAQ (reference sequence). The CDR3 protein is CASSVNRGANEKLFF. As DNA, the CDR3 is TGTGCCAGCAGCGTAAACAGGGGGGCTAATGAAAAACTGTTTTTT.

The chain uses TRBV4-1 and TRBJ2-2, with no clear D. Per germline, CDR1 MGHRA and CDR2 YSYEKL. Trimming stripped 0 bases from V and 3 bases from J, with 14 bases between. This CDR3 comprises 17 residues. CDR3: CASSQDRPRWDTGELFF. The CDR3 DNA follows: TGCGCCAGCAGCCAAGATCGGCCGCGGTGGGACACCGGGGAGCTGTTTTTT.

There are a few counts of this clone. The DNA for the CDR3 is TGTGCCAGCAGCTATTTTTCAGGGTATGGCTACACCTTC. It specifies CASSYFSGYGYTF. The rearrangement uses TRBV9 and TRBJ1-2; tentatively, D is TRBD1 (5 bases). Trimming removed 4 bases from V and 5 bases from J, with 12 bases in between. CDR1 is SGDLS and CDR2 is YYNGEE in the germline V gene. This CDR3 spans 13 amino acids. The full variable domain, rest sourced from reference TRBV9 and TRBJ1-2, is DSGVTQTPKHLITATGQRVTLRCSPRSGDLSVYWYQQSLDQGLQFLIQYYNGEERAKGNILERFSAQQFPDLHSELNLSSLELGDSALYFCASSYFSGYGYTFGSGTRLTVV.

The table lists this clone with a count of one. The chain joins TRBV7-8 to TRBJ1-5; unclear D gene. Between the trimmed V and J ends, which lost 1 base and 0 bases, there was a span of 10 bases. CDR3 length equals 16 residues. Germline CDR1 reads SGHVS; CDR2 reads FQNEAQ. CDR3: CASSLGGYNSNQPQHF. CDR3 bases: TGTGCCAGCAGCTTAGGAGGCTACAATAGCAATCAGCCCCAGCATTTT.

This clone was seen ten or more times. The rearrangement uses TRBV5-6 and TRBJ2-7, with a possible D match to TRBD1 (5 bases). With 3 bases removed from V and 5 bases from J, the gap between germline ends came to 12 bases. Germline CDR1 SGHDT, CDR2 YYEEEE. This CDR3 is 13 amino acids long. CDR3 sequence reads: CASSSNHRNEQYF. The CDR3 DNA is TGTGCCAGCAGCTCAAACCACAGGAACGAGCAGTACTTC. Based on the CDR3 plus reference TRBV5-6 and TRBJ2-7, the full variable domain is DAGVTQSPTHLIKTRGQQVTLRCSPKSGHDTVSWYQQALGQGPQFIFQYYEEEERQRGNFPDRFSGHQFPNYSSELNVNALLLGDSALYLCASSSNHRNEQYFGPGTRLTVT.

CDR3 DNA: TGTGCCAGCAGTACTAGCGGGAGTTTGTCCTACGAGCAGTACTTC. It codes for CASSTSGSLSYEQYF. J is TRBJ2-7 and V is TRBV7-2, with 11 bases matching TRBD2. The V segment lost 6 bases and the J segment 1 base; nucleotides outside the gene matches: 5. The CDR3 contains 15 residues. Germline V CDR1 and CDR2: SGHTA, FQGNSA.

The J gene is TRBJ2-7, the V gene TRBV5-1; unclear D gene. CDR1 is SGHRS and CDR2 is YFSETQ in the germline V gene. V was pared by 0 bases and J by 5 bases, with 15 bases between. This CDR3 is built from 15 residues. The CDR3 loop is CASSLEQRIGNEQYF. CDR3 DNA: TGCGCCAGCAGCTTGGAACAAAGGATAGGAAACGAGCAGTACTTC.

The chain has TRBV2 and TRBJ1-2; D possibly corresponds to TRBD1 (5 bases). Germline V gives CDR1 SNHLY, CDR2 FYNNEI. There are 13 residues in the CDR3. V was shortened by 7 bases and J by 7 bases, with 16 bases between the two germline ends. Here the CDR3 reads CASTPGGRSGYTF. In nucleotides, the CDR3 is TGTGCCAGCACCCCCGGGGGGAGGAGTGGCTACACCTTC.

The chain is built from TRBV7-3 and TRBJ1-2; 7 bases align to TRBD1. J lost 4 bases, V lost 4 bases, and 6 bases had no gene match. The CDR3 loop spans 14 amino acids. Germline V CDR1 and CDR2: SGHTA, FQGTGA. The CDR3 nucleotides are TGTGCCAGCAGCTCCGTGGGACAGTCCTATGGCTACACCTTC. Translating it yields CASSSVGQSYGYTF. Based on the CDR3 plus reference TRBV7-3 and TRBJ1-2, the full variable domain is GAGVSQTPSNKVTEKGKYVELRCDPISGHTALYWYRQSLGQGPEFLIYFQGTGAADDSGLPNDRFFAVRPEGSVSTLKIQRTERGDSAVYLCASSSVGQSYGYTFGSGTRLTVV.

The V gene is TRBV30, the J gene TRBJ2-3; possible D gene TRBD2, 6 bases. Germline loops: CDR1 GTSNPN, CDR2 SVGIG (reference sequence). This CDR3 is 12 amino acids long. V gave up 7 bases and J gave up 0 bases, with 8 bases separating them. CDR3 sequence: CASSGSTDTQYF. Here the CDR3 DNA reads TGTGCCTCCAGCGGGAGCACAGATACGCAGTATTTT.

Turning to this clone: The junction departs from germline at one end; a sequencing error may be responsible. This CDR3 reads CASILQGFTEAFF. CDR3 nucleotide sequence: TGTGCCAGCATTTTACAGGGGTTCACTGAAGCTTTCTTT. V is TRBV28 and J is TRBJ1-1, with 7 bases matching TRBD1. Germline V gene lookup returns CDR1 MDHEN and CDR2 SYDVKM. The CDR3 covers 13 residues.

This clone came up a few times. V and J are TRBV30 and TRBJ1-6, with D possibly TRBD1 on 6 matching bases. This CDR3 has 13 amino acids. V lost 7 bases and J 6 bases, leaving 13 bases between the germline ends. Germline CDR1 and CDR2: GTSNPN and SVGIG (reference sequence). The CDR3 here is CASSGATNSPLHF. The CDR3 DNA reads as TGTGCCTCTTCAGGGGCGACTAATTCACCCCTCCACTTT.

This clone was recorded only once. The V call is TRBV6-5, the J call TRBJ1-5; D unclear. Germline-derived CDR1 and CDR2 are MNHEY and SVGAGI. The CDR3 contains 15 residues. Between the trimmed V and J ends, which lost 6 bases and 0 bases, there was a span of 12 bases. CDR3: CASRERTYSNQPQHF. The CDR3 DNA reads as TGTGCCAGCAGGGAACGGACTTATAGCAATCAGCCCCAGCATTTT.

This rearrangement joins TRBV7-2 to TRBJ2-3, with 8 bases that match TRBD2. The V gene's germline CDR1 is SGHTA and CDR2 FQGNSA. This CDR3 is 15 amino acids long. V trimming: 5 bases; J trimming: 3 bases; junction bases outside the gene matches: 7. DNA for the CDR3: TGTGCCAGCAGCCGTAAACTAGCGGCTACAGATACGCAGTATTTT. This translates into CASSRKLAATDTQYF.

This chain connects TRBV7-2 to TRBJ2-5; TRBD1 is a possible D gene (5 bases). In germline, CDR1 is SGHTA, CDR2 FQGNSA. Trimming removed 5 bases from V and 4 bases from J, with 14 bases in between. The CDR3 covers 14 residues. The CDR3 DNA sequence: TGTGCCAGCAGCGACCTACAGGTCCGAGAGACCCAGTACTTC. Residues: CASSDLQVRETQYF.

The chain carries TRBV5-1 and TRBJ1-1, with TRBD1 as a possible D gene (6 bases). Germline CDR1 reads SGHRS; CDR2 reads YFSETQ. The CDR3 consists of 16 residues. The V end was cut by 0 bases, the J end by 1 base, with 13 bases between. The CDR3 nucleotides read TGCGCCAGCAGCTTGGGAGGGGTCAGGGGGAACACTGAAGCTTTCTTT. This sequence encodes CASSLGGVRGNTEAFF.

This clone was counted only a few times. This chain connects TRBV28 to TRBJ1-4; D gene uncertain. This CDR3 is built from 15 residues. CDR1 MDHEN and CDR2 SYDVKM come from the germline V gene. Trimming took off 6 bases at V and 5 bases at J, with 16 bases between the two ends. The chain's CDR3 is CASSSLTPWNEKLFF. In nucleotides, the CDR3 is TGTGCCAGCAGCTCCCTCACCCCGTGGAATGAAAAACTGTTTTTT.